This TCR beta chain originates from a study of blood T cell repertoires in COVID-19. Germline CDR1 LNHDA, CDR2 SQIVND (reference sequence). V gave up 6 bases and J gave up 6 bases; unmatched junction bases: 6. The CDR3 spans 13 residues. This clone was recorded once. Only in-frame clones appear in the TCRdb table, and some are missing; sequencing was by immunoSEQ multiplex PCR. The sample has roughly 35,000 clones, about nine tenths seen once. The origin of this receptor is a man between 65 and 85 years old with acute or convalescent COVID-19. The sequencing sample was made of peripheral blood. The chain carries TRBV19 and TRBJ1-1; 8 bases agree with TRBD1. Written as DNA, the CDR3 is TGTGCCAGTAGCCCGGACAGGGTCGCTGAAGCTTTCTTT. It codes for CASSPDRVAEAFF.